Each of the 27 T cell receptor beta chains below was sequenced from the same sample in a study of blood T cell repertoires in COVID-19. TCRdb's table, derived via immunoSEQ multiplex PCR, lists solely in-frame clones and lacks some. The sample carries some 140,000 clones, roughly 79% recorded once. The sample was peripheral blood. The origin of the receptors is a woman aged 60 to 75 with active or convalescent COVID-19.

This clone appeared a single time. The genes are TRBV2 and TRBJ2-6, with 10 positions matching TRBD1. The ends lost 4 bases at V and 2 bases at J; junction bases unmatched: 8. CDR3 length: 18 residues. Germline assignment: CDR1 SNHLY and CDR2 FYNNEI. This chain's CDR3 is CASSGDRGQGAGANVLTF. CDR3 coding DNA: TGTGCCAGCAGTGGCGACAGGGGGCAAGGCGCTGGGGCCAACGTCCTGACTTTC.

The chain uses TRBV29-1 and TRBJ2-1; 8 bases fit TRBD1. Germline loops: CDR1 SQVTM, CDR2 ANQGSEA. CDR3 length: 16 amino acids. Trimming took 7 bases from V and 12 from J; bases not matched to a gene: 23. CDR3 sequence reads: CSALTGDPLLGKGQFF. The CDR3 DNA reads TGCAGCGCCCTGACAGGGGACCCGCTCTTAGGCAAGGGGCAGTTCTTC.

The chain links TRBV5-4 to TRBJ2-3; 10 bases fit TRBD2. Trimming took 4 bases from V and 6 from J; bases not matched to a gene: 11. The CDR3 sequence is 16 residues long. Germline CDR1 reads SGHNT; CDR2 reads YYREEE (reference sequence). This chain's CDR3 is CASSPTSGVRADTQYF. CDR3 DNA: TGTGCCAGCAGCCCCACTAGCGGGGTGCGCGCTGATACGCAGTATTTT.

V gene TRBV24-1 combines with J gene TRBJ1-5; the match to TRBD1 covers 10 bases. The CDR3 runs 15 residues. CDR1 KGHDR and CDR2 SFDVKD come from the germline V gene. J gave up 2 bases and V 7 bases, and 4 bases lay outside the gene matches. The CDR3 DNA follows: TGTGCCACCAGAGGACAGGGGGACGGCAATCAGCCCCAGCATTTT. It encodes CATRGQGDGNQPQHF.

The genes are TRBV5-4 and TRBJ1-2; 7 positions agree with TRBD1. V was pared by 4 bases and J by 6 bases, with 12 bases of the junction left unmatched. This CDR3 region has 15 residues. Germline CDR1 SGHNT, CDR2 YYREEE (reference sequence). The CDR3 coding sequence is TGTGCCAGCAGCACGGGACAGCCGATGATGCATGGCTACACCTTC. This codes for CASSTGQPMMHGYTF.

V gene TRBV29-1 combines with J gene TRBJ2-2; the D is unclear. V shed 4 bases and J shed 3 bases, with 12 bases lying between them. This CDR3 contains 14 residues. Germline loops: CDR1 SQVTM, CDR2 ANQGSEA. The DNA of the CDR3 is TGCAGCGTTGTTAACTCCCGGGACACCGGGGAGCTGTTTTTT. Translation gives CSVVNSRDTGELFF.

There are a few counts of this clone. In nucleotides, the CDR3 is TGTGCCAGTAGTATTTCGGCACAGGGCCGTGAAGCTTTCTTT. Amino acids: CASSISAQGREAFF. The chain couples TRBV19 to TRBJ1-1, with a weak D call TRBD1 (6 bases). The CDR3 is 14 residues long. V lost 3 bases and J lost 7, with 15 bases in between. Germline CDR1 is LNHDA and CDR2 is SQIVND (reference sequence).

This chain uses TRBV2 with TRBJ2-1; tentatively, D is TRBD1 (6 bases). CDR1 and CDR2 from the germline V gene are SNHLY and FYNNEI. This CDR3 has 13 residues. V was clipped by 10 bases and J by 5 bases, with 15 bases between them. CDR3: CATRMDSNNEQFF. The CDR3 nucleotides read TGTGCCACCCGTATGGACAGCAACAATGAGCAGTTCTTC.

The rearrangement uses TRBV15 and TRBJ2-3, with 8 bases aligning to TRBD2. J was trimmed by 5 bases and V by 6 bases; bases with no gene match: 4. The CDR3 spans 13 residues. Germline values: CDR1 LNHNV, CDR2 YYDKDF (reference sequence). The CDR3 DNA follows: TGTGCCACCAGGGCGGGAGGAGGAGATACGCAGTATTTT. Residues: CATRAGGGDTQYF.

This clone counts as medium-sized. V gene TRBV5-6 combines with J gene TRBJ2-3, with 10 bases identical to TRBD2. The CDR3 length is 18 residues. Losses at the gene ends were 4 bases for V and 0 bases for J; bases not matched to a gene: 11. The germline V gene has CDR1 SGHDT and CDR2 YYEEEE. CDR3 residues: CASSALLAGFPSTDTQYF. The CDR3 coding sequence is TGTGCCAGCAGCGCCCTACTAGCGGGGTTCCCTAGCACAGATACGCAGTATTTT.

The chain is built from TRBV4-1 and TRBJ2-3; tentative D call: TRBD2 (6 bases). Trimming took 0 bases from V and 2 from J, leaving 18 bases between them. The CDR3 consists of 18 residues. Per germline, CDR1 MGHRA and CDR2 YSYEKL. CDR3 DNA sequence: TGCGCCAGCAGCCAAGAAAAAATGGGACTGTGGGACACAGATACGCAGTATTTT. Residues: CASSQEKMGLWDTDTQYF.

The rearrangement links TRBV19 to TRBJ1-1; D call uncertain. Germline assignment: CDR1 LNHDA and CDR2 SQIVND (reference sequence). The CDR3 totals 12 residues. The V and J ends lost 3 bases and 8 bases respectively, with 10 bases between them. The CDR3 DNA follows: TGTGCCAGTAGTATGGGCTGGGTAGAAGCTTTCTTT. Translation gives CASSMGWVEAFF.

This clone occurred a few times. The rearrangement uses TRBV9 and TRBJ2-1; 7 bases match TRBD2. The CDR3 length is 16 residues. With V trimmed by 0 bases and J by 7 bases, 10 bases remained unmatched. Per the germline V gene, CDR1 is SGDLS and CDR2 is YYNGEE. CDR3 bases: TGTGCCAGCAGCGTAGATTTGGCTAGCGGAGGTAATGAGCAGTTCTTC. As protein: CASSVDLASGGNEQFF.

The chain uses TRBV27 and TRBJ2-5; 11 nucleotides line up with TRBD2. This CDR3 is built from 15 residues. V lost 8 bases, J lost 4 bases, and 9 bases stayed unmatched. The V gene's germline CDR1 is MNHEY and CDR2 SMNVEV (reference sequence). Here the CDR3 DNA reads TGTGCCAGCGCTAGGGCTAGCGGGAGGTTAGAGACCCAGTACTTC. As protein: CASARASGRLETQYF.

Written as DNA, the CDR3 is TGTGCCAGCAGTTCGACTAGCTCTAACAATGAGCAGTTCTTC. Its translation is CASSSTSSNNEQFF. The chain couples TRBV7-2 to TRBJ2-1; 7 bases agree with TRBD2. The CDR3 has 14 amino acids. CDR1 SGHTA and CDR2 FQGNSA come from the germline V gene. J gave up 5 bases and V 6 bases, and 7 bases lay outside the gene matches.

CDR3 in amino acids: CATSLASTDTQYF. CDR3 coding DNA: TGTGCCACCTCTTTGGCTAGCACAGATACGCAGTATTTT. This chain links TRBV9 with TRBJ2-3; D is undetermined. Germline-derived CDR1 and CDR2 are SGDLS and YYNGEE. Trimming left V 9 bases short and J 0 bases short, with 11 bases between. This CDR3 has 13 amino acids. The full variable domain, in which reference TRBV9 and TRBJ2-3 provide the parts outside the CDR3, is DSGVTQTPKHLITATGQRVTLRCSPRSGDLSVYWYQQSLDQGLQFLIQYYNGEERAKGNILERFSAQQFPDLHSELNLSSLELGDSALYFCATSLASTDTQYFGPGTRLTVL.

This clone has just a few counts. The chain carries TRBV2 and TRBJ1-2, with D tentatively TRBD1 (6 bases). The V and J ends lost 11 bases and 2 bases respectively, with 21 bases between them. The CDR3 length is 15 residues. The germline V gene has CDR1 SNHLY and CDR2 FYNNEI. CDR3 region: CAGYRVGLSNYGYTF. The CDR3 bases are TGTGCCGGGTACAGGGTAGGCCTCTCAAACTATGGCTACACCTTC.

The V and J genes are TRBV27 and TRBJ2-7, with D possibly matching TRBD2 (6 bases). The germline V and J ends were trimmed by 6 bases and 3 bases, with 12 bases remaining between them. This CDR3 has 13 amino acids. Germline CDR1 and CDR2: MNHEY and SMNVEV (reference sequence). CDR3 sequence: CASRGGPGYEQYF. The CDR3 nucleotides are TGTGCCAGCAGGGGGGGTCCTGGCTACGAGCAGTACTTC.

This clone was recorded only once. CDR3: CASARREGNQPQHF. The DNA of the CDR3 is TGTGCCAGCGCGCGAAGGGAGGGCAATCAGCCCCAGCATTTT. V and J are TRBV28 and TRBJ1-5; no firm D call. The germline V gene encodes CDR1 MDHEN and CDR2 SYDVKM. The CDR3 has 14 residues. Trimming took off 8 bases at V and 2 bases at J, with 13 bases between the two ends. The complete variable domain, with remaining parts taken from reference TRBV28 and TRBJ1-5, reads DVKVTQSSRYLVKRTGEKVFLECVQDMDHENMFWYRQDPGLGLRLIYFSYDVKMKEKGDIPEGYSVSREKKERFSLILESASTNQTSMYLCASARREGNQPQHFGDGTRLSIL.

Note on this clone: Other DNA variants within this sample encode the same CDR3. The chain recombines TRBV5-1 with TRBJ2-3, with 8 bases aligning to TRBD2. Unmatched junction bases numbered 4, after V lost 2 bases and J lost 2 bases. The germline gives CDR1 SGHRS, CDR2 YFSETQ. The CDR3 runs 15 residues. CDR3 amino acids: CASSFKRGTTDTQYF. The CDR3 coding sequence is TGCGCCAGCAGCTTTAAGCGGGGGACCACAGATACGCAGTATTTT.

The chain employs TRBV11-2 and TRBJ1-3, with unresolved D. The CDR3 totals 14 residues. Per the germline V gene, CDR1 is SGHAT and CDR2 is FQNNGV. Trimming left V 3 bases short and J 7 bases short, with 13 bases between. CDR3 loop: CASSFSDGGNTIYF. Here the CDR3 DNA reads TGTGCCAGCAGCTTCTCCGACGGCGGGAACACCATATATTTT.

This clone was detected a few times. The CDR3 nucleotides are TGCAGTGCTAGTTTTGATCGCAGGGCGGATCAGCCCCAGCATTTT. This translates into CSASFDRRADQPQHF. This chain uses TRBV20-1 with TRBJ1-5; D may be TRBD1 (5 bases). The germline V gene has CDR1 DFQATT and CDR2 SNEGSKA (reference sequence). The CDR3 loop spans 15 amino acids. The germline V and J ends were trimmed by 3 bases and 5 bases, with 17 bases remaining between them.

The chain combines TRBV5-1 with TRBJ1-1, with TRBD1 identical over 7 bases. V shed 1 base, J shed 1 base, and the junction held 4 bases outside the gene matches. Germline-derived CDR1 and CDR2 are SGHRS and YFSETQ. The CDR3 consists of 15 residues. DNA of the CDR3: TGCGCCAGCAGCTTGTTCGCAGGGGGGAACACTGAAGCTTTCTTT. It encodes CASSLFAGGNTEAFF.

The genes are TRBV5-1 and TRBJ2-1, with D maybe TRBD2 (6 bases). The CDR3 spans 16 residues. From germline, CDR1 is SGHRS and CDR2 YFSETQ. Deletions cut 0 bases from V and 9 bases from J, with 19 bases between. In DNA form, the CDR3 reads TGCGCCAGCAGCTTGGAGGCGCGGGCGGGGTCGGGTGAGCAGTTCTTC. Protein product: CASSLEARAGSGEQFF.

The chain has TRBV29-1 and TRBJ2-6; 9 bases agree with TRBD1. The J segment lost 12 bases and the V segment lost 6 bases, leaving 12 bases of the junction unmatched. CDR1 and CDR2 from the germline V gene are SQVTM and ANQGSEA. The CDR3 extends over 14 amino acids. In DNA form, the CDR3 reads TGCAGCGTACCGGGACAGGGAGCCTCCAGCGTCCTGACTTTC. Amino acid sequence: CSVPGQGASSVLTF.

This clone appeared a few times. The chain employs TRBV30 and TRBJ1-2, with TRBD1 matching 7 bases. The J segment lost 0 bases and the V segment lost 7 bases, leaving 5 bases of the junction unmatched. CDR1 GTSNPN and CDR2 SVGIG come from the germline V gene (reference sequence). This CDR3 contains 13 residues. Here the CDR3 DNA reads TGTGCCTCCACAGGGGAGGCTAACTATGGCTACACCTTC. It is translated as CASTGEANYGYTF.

This clone was found many times. The CDR3 reads CASTLGLNYGYTF. For the CDR3, the DNA is TGTGCCAGCACTTTGGGACTCAACTATGGCTACACCTTC. V and J are TRBV2 and TRBJ1-2; a possible D gene is TRBD1 (5 bases). CDR1 and CDR2 from the germline V gene are SNHLY and FYNNEI. CDR3 size: 13 residues. With 7 bases removed from V and 2 bases from J, the gap between germline ends came to 11 bases.